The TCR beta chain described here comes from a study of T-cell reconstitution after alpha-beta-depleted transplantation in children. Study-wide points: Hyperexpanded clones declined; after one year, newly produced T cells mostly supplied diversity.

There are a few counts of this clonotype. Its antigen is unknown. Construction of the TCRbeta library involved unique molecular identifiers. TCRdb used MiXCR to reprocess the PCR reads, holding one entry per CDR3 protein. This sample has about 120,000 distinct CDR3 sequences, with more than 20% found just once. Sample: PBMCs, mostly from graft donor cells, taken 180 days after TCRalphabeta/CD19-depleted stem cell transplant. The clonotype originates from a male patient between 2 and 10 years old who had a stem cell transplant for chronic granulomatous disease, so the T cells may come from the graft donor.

DNA for the CDR3: TGCAGTGCTAGAGATGCGTCCGAGGCGGGAGGGTGGGAGCAGTACTTC. Translated: CSARDASEAGGWEQYF. This chain links TRBV20-1 with TRBJ2-7; 9 positions agree with TRBD2. CDR1 and CDR2 (germline): DFQATT, SNEGSKA (reference sequence). V was clipped by 0 bases and J by 7 bases; unmatched bases: 13. CDR3 length: 16 residues.